This T cell receptor (beta chain) was recorded in a study of blood T cell repertoires in COVID-19. The ends were cut back, 2 bases at V and 5 bases at J, with 12 bases in the middle. CDR3 length: 13 residues. In germline, CDR1 is SQVTM, CDR2 ANQGSEA. In the source study's methods: The assay estimated nucleated cells by amplifying reference gene primers. Generated by immunoSEQ multiplex PCR, the TCRdb table keeps only in-frame clones and is missing some. V and J calls plus clone size are reproduced from that table; the DNA served to infer D and trimming. The data show some 250,000 clones, 65% to 85% seen once.

The source of this sequence is a man older than 75 with acute or convalescent COVID-19. Sequenced: peripheral blood. The chain combines TRBV29-1 with TRBJ1-1; weak D call: TRBD1 (5 bases). The CDR3 region has the DNA TGCAGCGTTGAACTGGGGCGTGCGACTGAAGCTTTCTTT. Translating gives CSVELGRATEAFF.